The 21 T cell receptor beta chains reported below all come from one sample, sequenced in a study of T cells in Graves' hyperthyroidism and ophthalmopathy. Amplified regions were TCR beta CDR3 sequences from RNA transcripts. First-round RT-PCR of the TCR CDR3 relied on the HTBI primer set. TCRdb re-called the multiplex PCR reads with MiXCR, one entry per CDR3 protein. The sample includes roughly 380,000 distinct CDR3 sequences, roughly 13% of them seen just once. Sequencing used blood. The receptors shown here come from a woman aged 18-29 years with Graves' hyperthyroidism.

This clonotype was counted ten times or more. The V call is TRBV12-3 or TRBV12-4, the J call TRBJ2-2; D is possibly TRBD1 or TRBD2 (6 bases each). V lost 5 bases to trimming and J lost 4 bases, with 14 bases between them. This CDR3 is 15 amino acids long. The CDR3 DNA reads TGTGCCAGCAGTCCCCTAGGGGGAGGCACCGGGGAGCTGTTTTTT. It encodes CASSPLGGGTGELFF.

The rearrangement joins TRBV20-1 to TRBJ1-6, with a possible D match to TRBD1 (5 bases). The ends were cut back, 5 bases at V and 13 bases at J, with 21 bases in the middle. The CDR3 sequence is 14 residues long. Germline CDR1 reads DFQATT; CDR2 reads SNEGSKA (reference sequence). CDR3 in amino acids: CSAGVTVGVGPLHF. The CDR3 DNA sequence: TGCAGTGCTGGGGTAACGGTGGGGGTCGGGCCCCTCCACTTT.

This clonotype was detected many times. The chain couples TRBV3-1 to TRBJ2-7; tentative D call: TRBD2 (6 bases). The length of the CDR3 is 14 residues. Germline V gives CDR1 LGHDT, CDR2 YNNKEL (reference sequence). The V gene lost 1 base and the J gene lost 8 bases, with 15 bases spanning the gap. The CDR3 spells CASSQGPGSGQQYF. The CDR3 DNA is TGTGCCAGCAGCCAAGGTCCAGGGAGCGGGCAGCAGTACTTC.

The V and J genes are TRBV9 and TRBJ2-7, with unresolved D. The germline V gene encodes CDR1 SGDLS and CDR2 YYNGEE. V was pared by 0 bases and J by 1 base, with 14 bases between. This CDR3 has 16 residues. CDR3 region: CASSVGEAGGSYEQYF. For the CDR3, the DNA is TGTGCCAGCAGCGTAGGAGAGGCTGGCGGTTCCTACGAGCAGTACTTC.

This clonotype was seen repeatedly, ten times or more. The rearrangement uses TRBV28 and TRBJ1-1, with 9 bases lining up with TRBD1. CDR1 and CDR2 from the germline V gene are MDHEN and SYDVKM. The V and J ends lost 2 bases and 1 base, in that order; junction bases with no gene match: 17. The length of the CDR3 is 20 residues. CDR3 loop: CASSLPTGGLAGVSNTEAFF. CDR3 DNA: TGTGCCAGCAGTTTACCGACAGGGGGATTGGCGGGAGTCTCGAACACTGAAGCTTTCTTT. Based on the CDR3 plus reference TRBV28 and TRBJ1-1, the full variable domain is DVKVTQSSRYLVKRTGEKVFLECVQDMDHENMFWYRQDPGLGLRLIYFSYDVKMKEKGDIPEGYSVSREKKERFSLILESASTNQTSMYLCASSLPTGGLAGVSNTEAFFGQGTRLTVV.

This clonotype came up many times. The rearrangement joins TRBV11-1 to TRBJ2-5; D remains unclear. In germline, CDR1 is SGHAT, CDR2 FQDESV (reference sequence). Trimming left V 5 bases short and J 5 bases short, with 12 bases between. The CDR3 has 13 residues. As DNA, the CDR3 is TGTGCCAGCAGCCCCTCGGTTTTGGAGACCCAGTACTTC. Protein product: CASSPSVLETQYF.

As DNA, the CDR3 is TGCGCCAGCAGCTTGGTACCGGGACTAGCGGGTACCGGGGAGCTGTTTTTT. This codes for CASSLVPGLAGTGELFF. The chain combines TRBV5-1 with TRBJ2-2; 12 nucleotides match TRBD2. J lost 5 bases, V lost 0 bases, and 5 bases had no gene match. The CDR3 sequence is 17 residues long. The V gene's germline CDR1 is SGHRS and CDR2 YFSETQ.

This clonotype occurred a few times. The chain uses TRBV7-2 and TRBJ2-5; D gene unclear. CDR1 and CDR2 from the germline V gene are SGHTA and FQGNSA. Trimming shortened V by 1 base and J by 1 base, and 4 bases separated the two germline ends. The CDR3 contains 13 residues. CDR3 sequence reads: CASSLDPQETQYF. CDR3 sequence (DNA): TGTGCCAGCAGCTTAGACCCCCAAGAGACCCAGTACTTC. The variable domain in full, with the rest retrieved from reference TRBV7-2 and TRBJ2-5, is GAGVSQSPSNKVTEKGKDVELRCDPISGHTALYWYRQSLGQGLEFLIYFQGNSAPDKSGLPSDRFSAERTGGSVSTLTIQRTQQEDSAVYLCASSLDPQETQYFGPGTRLLVL.

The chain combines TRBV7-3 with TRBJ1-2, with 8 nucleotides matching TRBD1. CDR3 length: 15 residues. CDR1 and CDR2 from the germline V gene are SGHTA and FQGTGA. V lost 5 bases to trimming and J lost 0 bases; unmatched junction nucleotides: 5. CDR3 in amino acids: CASSADRGPNYGYTF. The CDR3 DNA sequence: TGTGCCAGCAGCGCCGACAGGGGCCCTAACTATGGCTACACCTTC.

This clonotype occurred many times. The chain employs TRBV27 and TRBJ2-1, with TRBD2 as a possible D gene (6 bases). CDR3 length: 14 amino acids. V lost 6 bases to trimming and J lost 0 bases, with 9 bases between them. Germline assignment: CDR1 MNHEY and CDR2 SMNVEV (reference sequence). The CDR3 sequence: CASRRRGSYNEQFF. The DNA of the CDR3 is TGTGCCAGCAGACGGCGGGGCTCCTACAATGAGCAGTTCTTC.

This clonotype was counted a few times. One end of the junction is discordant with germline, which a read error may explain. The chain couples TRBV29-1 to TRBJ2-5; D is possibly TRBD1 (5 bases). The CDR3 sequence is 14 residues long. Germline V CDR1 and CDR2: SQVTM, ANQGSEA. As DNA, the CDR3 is TGCAGCGTCGAAGTGACAGCTTTAGGAGAGACCCAGTACTTC. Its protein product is CSVEVTALGETQYF.

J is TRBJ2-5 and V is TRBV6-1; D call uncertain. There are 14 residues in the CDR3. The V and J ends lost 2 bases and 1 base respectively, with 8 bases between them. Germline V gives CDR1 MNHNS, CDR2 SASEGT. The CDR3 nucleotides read TGTGCCAGCAGTGAACCCGGATTCCAAGAGACCCAGTACTTC. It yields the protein CASSEPGFQETQYF.

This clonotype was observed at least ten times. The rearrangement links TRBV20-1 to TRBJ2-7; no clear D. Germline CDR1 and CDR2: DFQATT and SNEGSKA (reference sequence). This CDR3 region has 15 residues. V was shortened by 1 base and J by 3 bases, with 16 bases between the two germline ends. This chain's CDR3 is CSARASGRAHYEQYF. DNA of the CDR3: TGCAGTGCTAGAGCCTCAGGAAGGGCTCACTACGAGCAGTACTTC.

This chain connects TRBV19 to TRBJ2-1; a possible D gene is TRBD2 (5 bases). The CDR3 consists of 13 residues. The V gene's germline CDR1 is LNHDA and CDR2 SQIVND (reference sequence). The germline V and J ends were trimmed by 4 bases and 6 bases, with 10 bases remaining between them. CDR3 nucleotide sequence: TGTGCCAGTAGTAAAGAGGGCCCCAATGAGCAGTTCTTC. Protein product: CASSKEGPNEQFF.

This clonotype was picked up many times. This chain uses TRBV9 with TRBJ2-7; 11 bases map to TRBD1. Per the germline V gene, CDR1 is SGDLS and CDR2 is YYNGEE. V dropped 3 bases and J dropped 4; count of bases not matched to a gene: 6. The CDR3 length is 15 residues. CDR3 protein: CASSAGTGGEYEQYF. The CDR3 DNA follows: TGTGCCAGCAGCGCCGGGACAGGGGGAGAGTACGAGCAGTACTTC.

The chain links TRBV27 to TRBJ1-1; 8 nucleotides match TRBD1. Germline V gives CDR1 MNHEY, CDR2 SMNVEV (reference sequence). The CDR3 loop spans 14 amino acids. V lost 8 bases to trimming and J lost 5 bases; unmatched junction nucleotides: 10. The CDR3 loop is CASGQTGVNTEAFF. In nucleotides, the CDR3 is TGTGCCAGCGGACAGACAGGGGTAAATACTGAAGCTTTCTTT.

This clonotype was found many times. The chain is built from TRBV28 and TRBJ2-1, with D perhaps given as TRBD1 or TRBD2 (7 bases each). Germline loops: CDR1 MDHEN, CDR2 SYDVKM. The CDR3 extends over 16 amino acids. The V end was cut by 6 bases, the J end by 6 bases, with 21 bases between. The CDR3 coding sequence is TGTGCCAGCAGCCCGGGAGGCAGGGGGACGATCAATGAGCAGTTCTTC. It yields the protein CASSPGGRGTINEQFF.

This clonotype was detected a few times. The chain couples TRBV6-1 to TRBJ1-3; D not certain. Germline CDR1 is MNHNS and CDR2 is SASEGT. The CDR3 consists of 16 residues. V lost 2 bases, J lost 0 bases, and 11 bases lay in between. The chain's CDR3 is CASSENGFVSGNTIYF. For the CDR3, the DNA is TGTGCCAGCAGTGAAAACGGCTTCGTCTCTGGAAACACCATATATTTT.

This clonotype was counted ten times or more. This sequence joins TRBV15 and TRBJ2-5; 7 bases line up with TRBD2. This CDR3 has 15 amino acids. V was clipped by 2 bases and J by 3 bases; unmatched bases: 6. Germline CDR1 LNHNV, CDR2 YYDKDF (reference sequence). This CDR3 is CATSRRITSEETQYF. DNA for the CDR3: TGTGCCACCAGCAGAAGAATAACTAGCGAAGAGACCCAGTACTTC.

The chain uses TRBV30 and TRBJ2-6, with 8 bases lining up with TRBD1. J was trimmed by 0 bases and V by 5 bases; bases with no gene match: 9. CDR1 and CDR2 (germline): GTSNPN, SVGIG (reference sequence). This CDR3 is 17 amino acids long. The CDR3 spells CAWLTGTGLSGANVLTF. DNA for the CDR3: TGTGCCTGGTTGACCGGGACAGGACTCTCTGGGGCCAACGTCCTGACTTTC.

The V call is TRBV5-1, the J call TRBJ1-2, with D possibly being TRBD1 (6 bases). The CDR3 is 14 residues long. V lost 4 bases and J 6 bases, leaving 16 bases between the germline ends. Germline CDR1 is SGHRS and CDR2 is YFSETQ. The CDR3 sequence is CASSPVAGGDGYTF. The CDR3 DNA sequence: TGCGCCAGCAGCCCGGTGGCGGGGGGCGATGGCTACACCTTC.